These 32 T cell receptor beta chains were sequenced from one sample in a study of blood T cells in healthy people across ages. PCR was performed a second time for about 7 to 12 cycles using a sample-barcoded 5' primer and a J-beta primer mix. One entry per CDR3 protein results from TCRdb running MiXCR on the 5' RACE reads. This table has about 760,000 distinct CDR3 sequences, 20% to 30% appearing once. The data were also submitted as part of a second study, on T cells of mothers and their children.

Sequenced material: blood. The receptors were sampled from a boy aged 5-17 years in good health.

This clonotype has ten or more counts. The rearrangement uses TRBV4-1 and TRBJ2-7, with 9 bases lining up with TRBD1. Per germline, CDR1 MGHRA and CDR2 YSYEKL. This CDR3 contains 12 residues. The V segment lost 9 bases and the J segment 1 base; nucleotides outside the gene matches: 1. For the CDR3, the DNA is TGCGCCAGTGGACAGGGGTCCTACGAGCAGTACTTC. Translation gives CASGQGSYEQYF.

The chain couples TRBV25-1 to TRBJ2-7; D might be TRBD1 (5 bases). Trimming stripped 4 bases from V and 5 bases from J, with 12 bases between. This CDR3 comprises 13 residues. Per germline, CDR1 MGHDK and CDR2 SYGVNS. The CDR3 here is CASSVTGRNEQYF. For the CDR3, the DNA is TGTGCCAGCAGTGTAACAGGAAGGAACGAGCAGTACTTC.

This clonotype was observed a handful of times. The chain recombines TRBV7-9 with TRBJ2-1, with 7 bases that match TRBD2. Germline values: CDR1 SEHNR, CDR2 FQNEAQ (reference sequence). The CDR3 length is 12 residues. With 8 bases clipped from V and 4 bases from J, the junction kept 2 bases outside the gene matches. Written as DNA, the CDR3 is TGTGCCAGCGGGGGGGGATACAATGAGCAGTTCTTC. This encodes CASGGGYNEQFF.

The rearrangement links TRBV7-2 to TRBJ2-7, with D tentatively TRBD2 (6 bases). Per the germline V gene, CDR1 is SGHTA and CDR2 is FQGNSA. V gave up 1 base and J gave up 7 bases, with 11 bases separating them. CDR3 length: 13 amino acids. The CDR3 coding sequence is TGTGCCAGCAGCTTAGGCGGGGCTTGGGAGCAGTACTTC. This sequence encodes CASSLGGAWEQYF. Complete variable domain (other parts from reference TRBV7-2 and TRBJ2-7): GAGVSQSPSNKVTEKGKDVELRCDPISGHTALYWYRQSLGQGLEFLIYFQGNSAPDKSGLPSDRFSAERTGGSVSTLTIQRTQQEDSAVYLCASSLGGAWEQYFGPGTRLTVT.

The CDR3 nucleotides read TGCAGCATTTCATCCATGAATGAGCAGTTCTTC. This gives the protein CSISSMNEQFF. The chain is built from TRBV29-1 and TRBJ2-1; D remains ambiguous. Germline CDR1 reads SQVTM; CDR2 reads ANQGSEA. Trimming cost V 8 bases and J 7 bases, with 12 bases left between them. The CDR3 loop spans 11 amino acids.

This clonotype occurred once. The chain carries TRBV6-1 and TRBJ1-6; D is perhaps TRBD1 (6 bases). The CDR3 totals 15 residues. The V end lost 4 bases, the J end lost 6 bases, and 13 bases lay between the germline ends. Germline CDR1 MNHNS, CDR2 SASEGT. The CDR3 sequence: CASSAPHRANSPLHF. For the CDR3, the DNA is TGTGCCAGCAGTGCCCCGCACAGGGCTAATTCACCCCTCCACTTT.

This clonotype has only a few counts. Because it lacks the conserved phenylalanine or tryptophan at the end, this CDR3 is likely a read error. V gene TRBV29-1 combines with J gene TRBJ2-1; TRBD1 agrees at 9 bases. Looked up from germline, CDR1 is SQVTM and CDR2 is ANQGSEA. V was clipped by 1 base and J by 3 bases; unmatched bases: 4. CDR3 length: 15 residues. In nucleotides, the CDR3 is TGCAGCGTTGAAGGCCGGGACAGGGTCTACAATGAGCAGTTCCTC. Its translation is CSVEGRDRVYNEQFL.

The rearrangement links TRBV6-2 or TRBV6-3 to TRBJ2-3; 8 bases match TRBD2. Trimming at V came to 5 bases and at J to 3 bases, leaving 10 bases not matched to a gene. Germline V gene data show CDR1 as MNHEY and CDR2 as SVGEGT. The CDR3 loop spans 16 amino acids. CDR3 in amino acids: CASSPTSVFGTDTQYF. The CDR3 DNA is TGTGCCAGCAGTCCGACTAGCGTGTTCGGGACAGATACGCAGTATTTT.

This clonotype was counted only a few times. The chain carries TRBV6-4 and TRBJ2-1; 14 positions agree with TRBD2. The junction had 6 bases not matched to a gene; V was cut back by 7 bases and J by 13 bases. This CDR3 has 13 residues. The germline gives CDR1 MRHNA, CDR2 SNTAGT. The CDR3 DNA sequence: TGTGCCAGCACGGGACTAGCGGGGGATTTACAGTTCTTC. Protein sequence: CASTGLAGDLQFF.

This clonotype appeared a few times. The chain has TRBV19 and TRBJ2-7; possibly TRBD2 for D (5 bases). Trimming removed 1 base from V and 0 bases from J, with 13 bases in between. The CDR3 sequence is 16 residues long. Germline lookup yields CDR1 LNHDA and CDR2 SQIVND (reference sequence). The CDR3 coding sequence is TGTGCCAGTAGTATAGCCGGGGTTCCCAGCTCCTACGAGCAGTACTTC. Residues: CASSIAGVPSSYEQYF.

The chain links TRBV11-2 to TRBJ2-6; D remains ambiguous. From germline, CDR1 is SGHAT and CDR2 FQNNGV. V was pared by 3 bases and J by 2 bases, with 5 bases between. The CDR3 loop spans 14 amino acids. The DNA of the CDR3 is TGTGCCAGCAGCTTGACCGCTGGGGCCAACGTCCTGACTTTC. Amino acids: CASSLTAGANVLTF.

This chain links TRBV5-1 with TRBJ2-5; D is possibly TRBD1 (6 bases). Trimming left V 5 bases short and J 2 bases short, with 13 bases between. The germline V gene has CDR1 SGHRS and CDR2 YFSETQ. CDR3 length: 14 residues. The DNA for the CDR3 is TGCGCCAGCAGACCCCAGGGGATTCAAGAGACCCAGTACTTC. This gives the protein CASRPQGIQETQYF.

V is TRBV29-1 and J is TRBJ1-4; tentatively, D is TRBD1 (5 bases). CDR3 length: 14 amino acids. Germline V gene sequence: CDR1 SQVTM, CDR2 ANQGSEA. V lost 0 bases, J lost 6 bases, and 11 bases lay in between. CDR3 residues: CSVEESDSYEKLFF. The CDR3, as DNA: TGCAGCGTTGAAGAGTCCGACAGTTATGAAAAACTGTTTTTT.

This clonotype was detected ten times or more. This sequence joins TRBV5-1 and TRBJ2-5, with TRBD2 identical over 11 bases. The CDR3 runs to 15 residues. V lost 1 base to trimming and J lost 5 bases; unmatched junction nucleotides: 4. CDR1 and CDR2 from the germline V gene are SGHRS and YFSETQ. The CDR3 loop is CASSLTSGGGETQYF. CDR3 in DNA: TGCGCCAGCAGCTTGACTAGCGGGGGAGGGGAGACCCAGTACTTC.

The rearrangement links TRBV4-1 to TRBJ1-3; 10 bases fit TRBD1. Losses at the gene ends were 4 bases for V and 4 bases for J; bases not matched to a gene: 16. Germline V gives CDR1 MGHRA, CDR2 YSYEKL. The CDR3 consists of 19 residues. The CDR3 DNA is TGCGCCAGCAGCCCTGAATGGGGTGAGACAGGGGGCTTCGGAAACACCATATATTTT. This gives the protein CASSPEWGETGGFGNTIYF.

The chain is built from TRBV10-2 and TRBJ2-2, with D hard to call. V lost 6 bases and J lost 2, with 13 bases in between. This CDR3 has 15 amino acids. Germline CDR1 reads WSHSY; CDR2 reads SAAADI. The CDR3 sequence is CASSVNSLNTGELFF. CDR3 nucleotide sequence: TGCGCCAGCAGCGTAAACTCACTTAACACCGGGGAGCTGTTTTTT.

This clonotype has only a few counts. The rearrangement joins TRBV29-1 to TRBJ2-7; the match to TRBD2 covers 9 bases. Germline-derived CDR1 and CDR2 are SQVTM and ANQGSEA. The CDR3 runs 15 residues. Trimming took 4 bases from V and 7 from J; bases not matched to a gene: 14. CDR3 in DNA: TGCAGCGTTGTAGGTAGCGAGGCGGGAGGGTATGAGCAGTACTTC. This codes for CSVVGSEAGGYEQYF.

The V call is TRBV4-2, the J call TRBJ2-6; the D gene is possibly TRBD2 (5 bases). Trimming removed 2 bases at V and 0 bases at J, with 8 bases between. Looked up from germline, CDR1 is LGHNA and CDR2 is YNFKEQ. The CDR3 contains 16 residues. CDR3 sequence reads: CASSQIGISGANVLTF. The CDR3 DNA sequence: TGTGCCAGCAGCCAAATCGGGATCTCTGGGGCCAACGTCCTGACTTTC.

A few counts support this clonotype. The rearrangement uses TRBV29-1 and TRBJ2-5; no firm D call. The length of the CDR3 is 13 residues. The germline CDR1 and CDR2 sequences are SQVTM and ANQGSEA. The V end lost 3 bases, the J end lost 4 bases, and 12 bases lay between the germline ends. The CDR3 coding sequence is TGCAGCGTTGAGGTGGGCCCCACAGAGACCCAGTACTTC. It yields the protein CSVEVGPTETQYF.

A single count supports this clonotype. This rearrangement joins TRBV6-5 to TRBJ2-5, with 10 bases aligning to TRBD2. CDR3 length: 14 residues. With V trimmed by 8 bases and J by 4 bases, 7 bases remained unmatched. Germline V gene sequence: CDR1 MNHEY, CDR2 SVGAGI. In DNA, the CDR3 is TGTGCCAGCCAAGCGGGGGGGCTCGCAGAGACCCAGTACTTC. This encodes CASQAGGLAETQYF.

This clonotype appeared a few times. The chain combines TRBV7-9 with TRBJ2-2; 9 nucleotides align to TRBD2. The CDR3 is made up of 17 amino acids. Per the germline V gene, CDR1 is SEHNR and CDR2 is FQNEAQ (reference sequence). Losses at the gene ends were 5 bases for V and 3 bases for J; bases not matched to a gene: 10. CDR3 coding DNA: TGTGCCAGCAGCCCCCCCCTGCGGGAGGGCCACACCGGGGAGCTGTTTTTT. This encodes CASSPPLREGHTGELFF.

This clonotype was recorded a few times. The chain recombines TRBV29-1 with TRBJ2-5, with D possibly being TRBD1 (5 bases). The J call may be faulty, since TRBJ2-7 better matches the DNA end. Germline CDR1 reads SQVTM; CDR2 reads ANQGSEA. The CDR3 runs to 14 residues. The CDR3 DNA is TGCAGCGTTGGTTTTTTAGGGGCGCGTTACGAGCAGTACTTC. This sequence encodes CSVGFLGARYEQYF.

This clonotype was observed a handful of times. This rearrangement joins TRBV4-1 to TRBJ2-7; 8 bases are a match to TRBD1. Germline CDR1 MGHRA, CDR2 YSYEKL. CDR3 length: 16 amino acids. V trimming: 1 base; J trimming: 4 bases; junction bases outside the gene matches: 9. The DNA of the CDR3 is TGCGCCAGCAGCCAAGTTGCCGGGACAGGTCTATACGAGCAGTACTTC. It specifies CASSQVAGTGLYEQYF.

In its sample, this clonotype was seen a few times. CDR3 in amino acids: CSARDSRGSAGELFF. CDR3 DNA sequence: TGCAGTGCTAGAGATTCCCGGGGGTCGGCCGGGGAGCTGTTTTTT. The chain combines TRBV20-1 with TRBJ2-2, with a possible D match to TRBD2 (6 bases). Germline CDR1 DFQATT, CDR2 SNEGSKA (reference sequence). There are 15 residues in the CDR3. Trimming removed 0 bases from V and 6 bases from J, with 14 bases in between.

This clonotype showed up just a few times. The chain uses TRBV7-2 and TRBJ1-3, with D maybe TRBD1 (5 bases). Trimming removed 5 bases at V and 1 base at J, with 15 bases between. Germline CDR1 and CDR2: SGHTA and FQGNSA. There are 16 residues in the CDR3. The CDR3 sequence is CASSRDSTLSGNTIYF. CDR3 coding DNA: TGTGCCAGCAGCCGGGACTCCACGCTTTCTGGAAACACCATATATTTT.

This chain uses TRBV20-1 with TRBJ2-3; D is ambiguous. The CDR3 contains 14 residues. Germline V gene lookup returns CDR1 DFQATT and CDR2 SNEGSKA (reference sequence). The V end lost 4 bases, the J end lost 2 bases, and 13 bases lay between the germline ends. This CDR3 is CSAKISPSTDTQYF. As DNA, the CDR3 is TGCAGTGCTAAAATAAGCCCTTCCACAGATACGCAGTATTTT.

This clonotype was seen a few times. The chain couples TRBV28 to TRBJ2-4, with TRBD1 identical over 8 bases. From germline, CDR1 is MDHEN and CDR2 SYDVKM. V gave up 2 bases and J gave up 6 bases; unmatched junction bases: 6. CDR3 size: 15 residues. CDR3 in amino acids: CASSLPGGARNIQYF. CDR3 sequence (DNA): TGTGCCAGCAGTTTACCAGGGGGCGCGAGAAACATTCAGTACTTC.

The chain joins TRBV2 to TRBJ2-6; D possibly corresponds to TRBD1 (6 bases). Trimming removed 8 bases at V and 0 bases at J, with 23 bases between. There are 19 residues in the CDR3. Germline loops: CDR1 SNHLY, CDR2 FYNNEI. The CDR3 protein is CASQDLGQSVPSGANVLTF. DNA for the CDR3: TGTGCCAGCCAAGACCTAGGACAGAGCGTCCCCTCTGGGGCCAACGTCCTGACTTTC.

This clonotype turned up a few times. CDR3 DNA sequence: TGTGCCAGCAGTTACGGAGGCGATAATTCACCCCTCCACTTT. Translating it yields CASSYGGDNSPLHF. The genes are TRBV6-5 and TRBJ1-6; D gene ambiguous. The CDR3 sequence is 14 residues long. V lost 2 bases, J lost 5 bases, and 7 bases lay in between. Germline V gene lookup returns CDR1 MNHEY and CDR2 SVGAGI.

The J gene is TRBJ2-3, the V gene TRBV20-1; D not certain. CDR1 is DFQATT and CDR2 is SNEGSKA in the germline V gene (reference sequence). The CDR3 loop spans 14 amino acids. Trimming removed 5 bases at V and 0 bases at J, with 12 bases between. CDR3 region: CSALRTGSTDTQYF. DNA for the CDR3: TGCAGTGCTCTCCGGACCGGTAGCACAGATACGCAGTATTTT.

The rearrangement links TRBV7-2 to TRBJ2-7; D may correspond to TRBD1 or TRBD2 (5 bases each). V shed 5 bases and J shed 5 bases, with 10 bases lying between them. CDR3 length: 12 residues. The germline V gene has CDR1 SGHTA and CDR2 FQGNSA. The CDR3 DNA reads TGTGCCAGCAGCGGGACCCCCGACGAGCAGTACTTC. Protein sequence: CASSGTPDEQYF.

The chain combines TRBV15 with TRBJ1-2; perhaps TRBD1 as D (5 bases). The germline V gene has CDR1 LNHNV and CDR2 YYDKDF (reference sequence). CDR3 length equals 15 residues. Trimming left V 0 bases short and J 4 bases short, with 12 bases between. Here the CDR3 reads CATSRDRRTSYGYTF. CDR3 nucleotides: TGTGCCACCAGCAGAGATCGGAGGACAAGCTATGGCTACACCTTC.